Listed below are T cell receptor beta chains from one sample, sequenced in a study of cytomegalovirus exposure and HLA in healthy donors. The assay was immunoSEQ multiplex PCR, and TCRdb's table has in-frame clones only and misses some. The table lists 89,000 or so clones, 70% to 90% of them singletons. The sequenced sample consisted of PBMCs. These receptor sequences come from a woman aged 18-29 years in good health and CMV-seropositive. Each CDR3 is given with its conserved first and last residue. The D gene is left open where the match is weak. A clone size is listed for some rows: how often the clone was seen (once, few, many), or a class if it is expanded.

j_call | clone_size | d_call | v_call | cdr3_nt | cdr3_aa
TRBJ2-7 | once | TRBD1 | TRBV7-3 | TGTGCCAGCAGCTTAACAACAGGGGGTAGTTACGAGCAGTACTTC | CASSLTTGGSYEQYF
TRBJ2-5 | - | - | TRBV19 | TGTGCCAGTAGTAACCCCCGCAGTCCTAGCGAACAAGAGACCCAGTACTTC | CASSNPRSPSEQETQYF
TRBJ2-2 | - | TRBD2 | TRBV5-1 | TGCGCCAGCAGCTTGGCGCGGGGGGGCTACACCGGGGAGCTGTTTTTT | CASSLARGGYTGELFF
TRBJ1-2 | - | - | TRBV13 | TGTGCCAGCAGCTTAGTGCAGCCACAAGGGAGCTATGGCTACACCTTC | CASSLVQPQGSYGYTF
TRBJ1-6 | - | TRBD1 | TRBV5-1 | TGCGCCAGCAGTGCCAGGGGGCGTTCCTATAATTCACCCCTCCACTTT | CASSARGRSYNSPLHF
TRBJ2-7 | - | - | TRBV5-1 | TGCGCCAGCAGTAGTGATAGCGGCCAAACCTACGAGCAGTACTTC | CASSSDSGQTYEQYF
TRBJ2-7 | - | - | TRBV6-5 | TGTGCCAGCGCAGACGGACGGGAAACCTACGAGCAGTACTTC | CASADGRETYEQYF
TRBJ2-5 | - | - | TRBV11-3 | TGTGCCAGCAGCCGGGGTGGGGGCCTCCAAGAGACCCAGTACTTC | CASSRGGGLQETQYF
TRBJ2-5 | - | - | TRBV6-5 | TGTGCCAGCAGTGCGTCGATTGGGAGAGGCGAGACCCAGTACTTC | CASSASIGRGETQYF
TRBJ2-3 | - | - | TRBV5-6 | TGTGCCAGCAGCCGGGCGGGGTCTACAAGCACAGATACGCAGTATTTT | CASSRAGSTSTDTQYF
TRBJ2-2 | - | TRBD2 | TRBV9 | TGTGCCAGCAGCGTAGAGCGGGGATACACCGGGGAGCTGTTTTTT | CASSVERGYTGELFF
TRBJ2-5 | - | - | TRBV25-1 | TGTGCCAGCATGGGTCCGCGGGAACCCGGAGGGGAGACCCAGTACTTC | CASMGPREPGGETQYF
TRBJ1-5 | - | - | TRBV10-2 | TGCGCCAGCAGTGACCAGGGGCCCAGCAATCAGCCCCAGCATTTT | CASSDQGPSNQPQHF
TRBJ2-3 | - | - | TRBV6-4 | TGTGCCAGCAGTGGGCGGGATACGCAGTATTTT | CASSGRDTQYF
TRBJ2-2 | - | - | TRBV29-1 | TGCAGCGTTGTTACGGGGTTAAACACCGGGGAGCTGTTTTTT | CSVVTGLNTGELFF
TRBJ2-5 | - | TRBD2 | TRBV7-2 | TGTGCCAGCAGCTTAGCGGTTCTAGCGGGAGTAGAGACCCAGTACTTC | CASSLAVLAGVETQYF
TRBJ1-2 | once | - | TRBV27 | TGTGCCAGCAGTCCCCGGACACCTTCCCTGGATGGCTACACCTTC | CASSPRTPSLDGYTF
TRBJ2-5 | - | TRBD1 | TRBV27 | TGTGCCAGCAGTTTATCCGGGACAGGGGGAGAGACCCAGTACTTC | CASSLSGTGGETQYF
TRBJ1-1 | few | - | TRBV27 | TGTGCCAGCAGTTTATTAGGGGGCACTGAAGCTTTCTTT | CASSLLGGTEAFF
TRBJ1-2 | - | - | TRBV9 | TGTGCCAGCAGCGTAGCTCTCCAGGGTGGGGAGGGTGGCTACACCTTC | CASSVALQGGEGGYTF
TRBJ1-1 | few | - | TRBV5-1 | TGCGCCAGCAGCTTAAGTGGGGCGGAAGCTTTCTTT | CASSLSGAEAFF
TRBJ2-7 | - | - | TRBV10-2 | TGCGCCAGCGGGGGCGGTAGCTCCTACGAGCAGTACTTC | CASGGGSSYEQYF
TRBJ2-1 | - | TRBD2 | TRBV5-6 | TGTGCCAGCAGCCTAAGACTAGCGGGAGTACCTTACAATGAGCAGTTCTTC | CASSLRLAGVPYNEQFF
TRBJ1-2 | once | TRBD1 | TRBV19 | TGTGCCAGTAGTATAAGTTCAGGGGGCGGCTATGGCTACACCTTC | CASSISSGGGYGYTF
TRBJ1-2 | - | - | TRBV7-9 | TGTGCCAGCAGGCTAGACGGGGTGGCAGGCTATGGCTACACCTTC | CASRLDGVAGYGYTF
TRBJ2-7 | - | - | TRBV19 | TGTGCCAGTAGTATAGCCACCGGGGTCGCCGAGCAGTACTTC | CASSIATGVAEQYF